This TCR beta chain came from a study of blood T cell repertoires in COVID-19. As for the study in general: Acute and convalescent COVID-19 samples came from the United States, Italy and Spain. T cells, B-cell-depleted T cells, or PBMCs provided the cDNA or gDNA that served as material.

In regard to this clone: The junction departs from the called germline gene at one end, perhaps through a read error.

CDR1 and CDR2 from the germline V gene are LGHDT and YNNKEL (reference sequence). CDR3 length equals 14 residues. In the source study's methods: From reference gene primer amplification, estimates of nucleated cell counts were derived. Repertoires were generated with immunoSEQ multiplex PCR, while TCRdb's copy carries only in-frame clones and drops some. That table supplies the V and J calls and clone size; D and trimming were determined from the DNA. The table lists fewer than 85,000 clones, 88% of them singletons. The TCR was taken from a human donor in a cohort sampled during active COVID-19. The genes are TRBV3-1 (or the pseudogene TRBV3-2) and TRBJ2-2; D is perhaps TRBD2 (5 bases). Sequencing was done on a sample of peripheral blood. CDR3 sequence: CATSPGRVAGELFF. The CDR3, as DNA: TGTGCCACCAGCCCCGGGCGGGTTGCCGGGGAGCTGTTTTTT.